What follows is one T cell receptor (beta chain) and its context. What antigen it recognizes has not been identified. Base qualities are not provided; no much larger clone lies one nucleotide away. The immunoSEQ Assay, a bias-controlled multiplex PCR, was used to amplify TCRbeta CDR3 regions from genomic DNA. Concerning the study's data processing: The number of nucleated cells in each sample was estimated by amplification of reference gene primers within the assay. To quantify the absolute abundance of each unique TCRbeta CDR3 rearrangement, sequence reads were collapsed and filtered. For each sample, productive Simpson clonality was calculated as the square root of Simpson's diversity index over productive rearrangements. The table comes from immuneACCESS by way of TCRdb, which keeps in-frame sequences with V and J called. Part of the clones is missing from these tables; in studies checked, under half for an unresolved V gene and the rest for unknown reasons. D and trimming were read from the DNA, whereas the V and J calls and clone size are those reported in that table. The sample records 200,000 or so clones, approximately 81% of which are singletons. The ten largest clones add up to approximately 2.6% of the sample.

The data belong to a study of blood T cell repertoires in COVID-19 (dated by TCRdb to 2018 to 2021). In terms of the full investigation: The collaborator samples originated in the United States, Italy and Spain and spanned the acute and convalescent phases of COVID-19. The prospective study material was composed of cDNA or gDNA derived from T cells, B-cell-depleted T cells, or PBMCs. The dataset comprised deeply sampled blood TCRbeta repertoires from subjects exposed to, actively infected with, or recovered from COVID-19. The repertoires were released in a freely available public database intended as a resource for research on the immune response to SARS-CoV-2. Samples came from the ongoing ImmuneRACE study (first 160 participants) plus 1,254 subjects from 6 global collaborators. The sample metadata nearly always contained a de-identified subject ID, COVID-19 status, age in years and sex. HLA class I and class II types, where available, came from metadata supplied by the sample provider rather than from assay-based typing. Summary of the overall study and its limitations: Clinical and demographic metadata were provided uncurated, with the amount varying by source and participant.

Deletion took 4 bases off V and 3 bases off J, with a span of 10 bases between the germline ends. The CDR3, from cysteine to phenylalanine, totals 13 residues. Here the CDR3 DNA is all that survives: 39 bases in frame from base 1. Sequences SGDLS (CDR1) and YYNGEE (CDR2) are obtained from the germline V gene. Samples from volunteer blood donors who had recovered from COVID-19 were contributed by a second Seattle source. Collaborating institutions collected whole blood in K2EDTA tubes following their own protocols. Collaborator samples were shipped for TCRbeta analysis as frozen whole blood, isolated PBMCs, or DNA extracted from either sample type.

Input material: peripheral blood. The V and J segments used are TRBV9 and TRBJ1-2, with the D gene call left open. The origin of this receptor is a middle-aged man who had recovered from COVID-19. The nucleotide sequence reads as follows: TGTGCCAGCAGCACCTTGCCGGACTATGGCTACACCTTC. Translated, it gives CASSTLPDYGYTF.